This TCR beta chain came from a study of blood T cell repertoires in COVID-19. About the research overall: Samples representing acute and convalescent COVID-19 were sourced from the United States, Italy and Spain. Sources were T cells, B-cell-depleted T cells, or PBMCs; the material itself was cDNA or gDNA.

Method: immunoSEQ multiplex PCR; TCRdb's copy keeps in-frame clones and lacks some. The table shows about 300,000 clones, with nearly 90% occurring only once. This CDR3 has 15 amino acids. Germline lookup yields CDR1 SGHNT and CDR2 YYREEE (reference sequence). The V segment lost 4 bases and the J segment 0 bases; nucleotides outside the gene matches: 6. Living in roughly 25 US areas, the participants were between 18 and 89 years of age. Cohort 3 donors counted as recovered after two negative PCRs, clearance, or resolved symptoms. The chain couples TRBV5-4 to TRBJ1-1, with 7 bases that match TRBD1. Sequenced sample: PBMCs or T cells enriched from blood (not recorded which). The TCR comes from a woman aged 25-40 years who had recovered from COVID-19. The CDR3 DNA follows: TGTGCCAGCAGCCCATCGACAGGGCTGAACACTGAAGCTTTCTTT. Protein: CASSPSTGLNTEAFF.